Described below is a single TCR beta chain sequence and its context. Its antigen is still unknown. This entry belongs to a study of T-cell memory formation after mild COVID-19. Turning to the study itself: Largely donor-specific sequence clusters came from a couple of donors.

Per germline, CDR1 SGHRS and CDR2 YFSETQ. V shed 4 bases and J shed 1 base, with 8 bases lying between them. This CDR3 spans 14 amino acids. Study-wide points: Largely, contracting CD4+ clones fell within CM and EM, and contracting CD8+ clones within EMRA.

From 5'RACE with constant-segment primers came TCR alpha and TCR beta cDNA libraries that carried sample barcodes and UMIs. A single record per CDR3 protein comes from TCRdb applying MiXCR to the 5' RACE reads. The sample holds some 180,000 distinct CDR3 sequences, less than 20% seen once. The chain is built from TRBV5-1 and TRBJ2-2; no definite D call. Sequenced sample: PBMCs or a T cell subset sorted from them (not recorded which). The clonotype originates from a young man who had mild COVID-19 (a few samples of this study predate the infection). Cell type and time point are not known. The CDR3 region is CASSPPLNTGELFF. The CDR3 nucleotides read TGCGCCAGCAGCCCCCCACTGAACACCGGGGAGCTGTTTTTT.